Listed below are T cell receptor beta chains from one sample, sequenced in a study of shared clonotypes between healthy human individuals. The data were produced by immunoSEQ multiplex PCR, yet TCRdb's version contains in-frame clones alone and is incomplete. The table has some 2,500,000 clones, under 95% seen once; the top ten hold around 0.37%. The sequencing input was naive CD4+ T cells from PBMCs. Receptor source: a man aged 18 to 30 in good health. Some clones in this sample may be carry-over from other donors' samples. CDR3s leave out the opening cysteine and the closing phenylalanine or tryptophan.

>TRBJ2-1|12|TRBV12-5
ASRSGSSYNEQF
>TRBJ2-5|12|TRBV5-1
ASSLTGGQETQY
>TRBJ1-2|13|TRBV5-1
ASSLGAGGNYGYT
>TRBJ2-7|12|TRBV7-3
ASSPGQGGYEQY
>TRBJ1-2|16|TRBV9
ASSVDYLGTGSNYGYT
>TRBJ2-3|14|TRBV5-1
ASSPNVGTHTDTQY
>TRBJ1-4|11|TRBV6-1
ASRQGLHEKLF
>TRBJ2-6|11|TRBV14
ASSLSGANVLT
>TRBJ2-5|14|TRBV10-2
ASSDRFFSGGETQY
>TRBJ1-1|11|TRBV6-1
ASSRGQGTEAF
>TRBJ2-7|13|TRBV10-3
AITIGGTGDYEQY
>TRBJ2-5|14|TRBV5-4
ASSLGGPWLRETQY
>TRBJ1-2|14|TRBV28
ASSLLAGQGMGGYT
>TRBJ2-3|11|TRBV14
ASSFPGADTQY
>TRBJ2-1|14|TRBV7-2
ASSLVGTPVGHEQF
>TRBJ2-1|14|TRBV14
ASSQGLLHGYNEQF
>TRBJ2-2|14|TRBV5-8
ASSLVVGLLYGELF
>TRBJ2-5|14|TRBV9
ASSETSGSLLETQY
>TRBJ2-7|15|TRBV5-1
ASSSLTPIGASYEQY
>TRBJ2-1|11|TRBV28
ASSPLGGHEQF
>TRBJ1-5|10|TRBV2
ASRGLNQPQH
>TRBJ2-1|10|TRBV29-1
SVETGGAEQF
>TRBJ1-2|12|TRBV4-1
ASSQGDRDYGYT
>TRBJ2-1|13|TRBV25-1
ASSKGGGSYNEQF
>TRBJ2-3|9|TRBV20-1
SAPDRARGH
>TRBJ1-1|13|TRBV5-5
ASSSPGTQNTEAF
>TRBJ1-6|11|TRBV25-1
ASSLKNYSPLH